This T cell receptor (beta chain) was captured in a study of T cell responses to AZD1222 COVID-19 vaccine. Findings and limits, study-wide: Donors were mostly white British, more females; clonal diversity possibly underestimated. All repertoire sampling was performed exclusively after the peak T cell response. Within unmutated variant regions lay the reported targets of nearly half of spike-specific TCRs. Baseline seropositivity occurred in only a handful of AZD1222 recipients.

The V gene's germline CDR1 is LNHDA and CDR2 SQIVND (reference sequence). The CDR3 is made up of 16 amino acids. Trimming took 4 bases from V and 0 from J; bases not matched to a gene: 3. Data came from immunoSEQ multiplex PCR; TCRdb stores just in-frame clones and leaves some out. The repertoire includes 150,000 to 200,000 clones, 85% to 95% of them detected once, and about 1.4% sits in the top ten. This clone was counted a single time. Its specificity is not known. The V call is TRBV19, the J call TRBJ2-3, with 11 bases aligning to TRBD2. Here the sequenced sample was peripheral blood, taken on day 0 of AZD1222 vaccination. The receptor was derived from an adult in good health. The CDR3 DNA reads as TGTGCCAGTAGTAGGGGACTAGCGGTAAGCACAGATACGCAGTATTTT. Protein: CASSRGLAVSTDTQYF.